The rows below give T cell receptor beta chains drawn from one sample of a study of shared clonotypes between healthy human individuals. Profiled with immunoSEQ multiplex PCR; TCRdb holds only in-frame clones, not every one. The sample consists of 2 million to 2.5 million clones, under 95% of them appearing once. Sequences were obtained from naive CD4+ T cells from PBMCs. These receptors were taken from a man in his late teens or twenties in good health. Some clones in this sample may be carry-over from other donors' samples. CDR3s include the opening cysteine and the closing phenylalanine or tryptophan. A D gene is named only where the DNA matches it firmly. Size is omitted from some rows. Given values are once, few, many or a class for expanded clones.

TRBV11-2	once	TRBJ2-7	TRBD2	TGTGCCAGCAGCCTCGGGACTAGCGTCGAGCAGTACTTC	CASSLGTSVEQYF
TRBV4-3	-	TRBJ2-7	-	TGCGCCAGCAGCCAAGATAGGAGTTCCTACGAGCAGTACTTC	CASSQDRSSYEQYF
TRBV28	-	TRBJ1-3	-	TGTGCCAGCAGTACGACTTTCTCTGGAAACACCATATATTTT	CASSTTFSGNTIYF
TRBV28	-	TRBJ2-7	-	TGTGCCAGCAGTTTCGTTTTGGGCGGGCATACCTACGAGCAGTACTTC	CASSFVLGGHTYEQYF
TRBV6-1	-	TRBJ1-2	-	TGTGCCAGCAGTGAAAATCCGTCCCAGGTAACGCGCTACACCTTC	CASSENPSQVTRYTF
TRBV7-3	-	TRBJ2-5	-	TGTGCCAGCAGCCGCACGGGTCTATCCCCAGAGGCGAAAGAGACCCAGTACTTC	CASSRTGLSPEAKETQYF
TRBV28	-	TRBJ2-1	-	TGTGCCAGCAATCTTCAGTACAATGAGCAGTTCTTC	CASNLQYNEQFF
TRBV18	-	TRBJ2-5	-	TGTGCCAGCTCACCATTTGAGGAGGAGACCCAGTACTTC	CASSPFEEETQYF
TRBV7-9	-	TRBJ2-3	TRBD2	TGTGCCAGCAGCCCATCGACTAGCGGGAGGGCCACAGATACGCAGTATTTT	CASSPSTSGRATDTQYF
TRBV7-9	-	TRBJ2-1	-	TGTGCCAGCAGCTTAGCGCGGCAGGGCGATGAGCAGTTCTTC	CASSLARQGDEQFF
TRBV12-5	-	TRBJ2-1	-	TGTGCCCAAAGGGGGACCAATGAGCAGTTCTTC	CAQRGTNEQFF
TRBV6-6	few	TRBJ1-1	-	TGTGCCAGCAGTCGGACTCCGACTGAAGCTTTCTTT	CASSRTPTEAFF
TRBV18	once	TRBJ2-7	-	TGTGCCAGCTCACCCGCTGTGAAGGAGAGCTCCTACGAGCAGTACTTC	CASSPAVKESSYEQYF
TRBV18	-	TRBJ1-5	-	TGTGCCAGCTCACCCCGGGACGGACGCAATCAGCCCCAGCATTTT	CASSPRDGRNQPQHF
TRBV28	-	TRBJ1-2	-	TGTGCCAGCAGTTTATTCTTCTCAATCCAGGAGAAGGGGCATGGCTACACCTTC	CASSLFFSIQEKGHGYTF
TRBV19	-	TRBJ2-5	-	TGTGCCAGTAACCCCAGGGTCGGGTCCTACGGGACCCAGTACTTC	CASNPRVGSYGTQYF
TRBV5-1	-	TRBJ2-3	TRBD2	TGCGCCAGCAGGCCCCCGGGACTAGCCACAGATACGCAGTATTTT	CASRPPGLATDTQYF
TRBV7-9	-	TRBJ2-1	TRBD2	TGTGCCAGCAGCTTACCCGGGACTAGGGGGAACAATGAGCAGTTCTTC	CASSLPGTRGNNEQFF
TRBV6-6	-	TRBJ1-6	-	TGTGCCAGCAGCCGGGACCAGCAGTCACCCCTCCACTTT	CASSRDQQSPLHF
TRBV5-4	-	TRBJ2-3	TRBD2	TGTGCCAGCAGCTGGAGACTAGCGGGGGCAGATACGCAGTATTTT	CASSWRLAGADTQYF
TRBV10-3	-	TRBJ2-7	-	TGTGCCACGACGGGCCAAACCTCCTACGAGCAGTACTTC	CATTGQTSYEQYF
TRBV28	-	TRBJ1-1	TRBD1	TGTGCCAGCAGTTCCGACAGGGGTGAAGCTTTCTTT	CASSSDRGEAFF
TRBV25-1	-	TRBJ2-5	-	TGTGCCAGCAGTGAATCCAGGACAGTTTGGGAGACCCAGTACTTC	CASSESRTVWETQYF
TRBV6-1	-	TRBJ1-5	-	TGTGCCAGCAGTGAAGACAACGGTCGGAGGAATCAGCCCCAGCATTTT	CASSEDNGRRNQPQHF
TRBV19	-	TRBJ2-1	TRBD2	TGTGCCAGTAAGGGCCGATTTGCGGGAGCCTACAATGAGCAGTTCTTC	CASKGRFAGAYNEQFF
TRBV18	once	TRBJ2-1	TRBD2	TGTGCCAGCTCAGCGTTACCGGGACTAGCTGGGTGGAATGAGCAGTTCTTC	CASSALPGLAGWNEQFF
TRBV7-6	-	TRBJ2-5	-	TGTGCCAGCAGCCTACGGGTAACAGGGATTCAAGAGACCCAGTACTTC	CASSLRVTGIQETQYF
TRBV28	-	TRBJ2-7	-	TGTGCCAGCAGTCTCGCCGGGTCCCGCCTCTACGAGCAGTACTTC	CASSLAGSRLYEQYF
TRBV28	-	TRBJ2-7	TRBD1	TGTGCCAGCAGCCGGGGACAGGGAGGATACGAGCAGTACTTC	CASSRGQGGYEQYF
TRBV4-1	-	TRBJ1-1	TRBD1	TGCGCCAGCAGCCCAGTGGGTCAGGGGGCGAACACTGAAGCTTTCTTT	CASSPVGQGANTEAFF
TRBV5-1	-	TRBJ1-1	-	TGCGCCAGCAGCTTGGGTGGAGGGTTTGATGAAGCTTTCTTT	CASSLGGGFDEAFF
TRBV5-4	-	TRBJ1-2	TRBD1	TGCGCCAGCAGCCAGACTTCCAGGGGGCAGGGCTATGGCTACACCTTC	CASSQTSRGQGYGYTF
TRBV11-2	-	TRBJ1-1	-	TGTGCCAGCAGCCGTTGGAGGGCGGACACTGAAGCTTTCTTT	CASSRWRADTEAFF
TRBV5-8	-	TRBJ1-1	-	TGTGCCAGCAGCTTTCTGGGAGGGACCACTGAAGCTTTCTTT	CASSFLGGTTEAFF
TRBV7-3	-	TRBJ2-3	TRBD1	TGTGCCAGCAGCTTAGGGACAGGGGGTGATAATACGCAGTATTTT	CASSLGTGGDNTQYF
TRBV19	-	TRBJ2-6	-	TGTGCCAGCCAACAGGGTAAAACTTCTGGGGCCAACGTCCTGACTTTC	CASQQGKTSGANVLTF
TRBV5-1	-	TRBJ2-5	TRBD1	TGCGCCAGCAGCTTGACAGGGGGCGATGAGACCCAGTACTTC	CASSLTGGDETQYF
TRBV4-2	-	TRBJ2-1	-	TGTGCCAGCAGCCAAGAGAACAGCGCGAGCTCCTACAATGAGCAGTTCTTC	CASSQENSASSYNEQFF
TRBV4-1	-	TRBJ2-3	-	TGCGCCAGCAGCCCCCAGTTGGGTGGCCTTAGCACAGATACGCAGTATTTT	CASSPQLGGLSTDTQYF
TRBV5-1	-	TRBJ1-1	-	TGCGCCAGCAGCTCACGGACATCTATGAACACTGAAGCTTTCTTT	CASSSRTSMNTEAFF
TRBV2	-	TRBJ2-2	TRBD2	TGTGCCAGCAAACTAGCGGCCGCCGCTAACACCGGGGAGCTGTTTTTT	CASKLAAAANTGELFF
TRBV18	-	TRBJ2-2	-	TGTGCCAGCTCACCGACGAGAAACACCGGGGAGCTGTTTTTT	CASSPTRNTGELFF
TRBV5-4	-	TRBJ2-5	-	TGTGCCAGCAGCTTGGTGGGCCAGAAAGAGACCCAGTACTTC	CASSLVGQKETQYF
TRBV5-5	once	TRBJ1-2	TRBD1	TGTGCCAGCAGCCACAGGGGGCAAGTCGGCTACACCTTC	CASSHRGQVGYTF
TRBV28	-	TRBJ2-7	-	TGTGCCAGCAGTTTAACGGGGGTAATCGACGAGCAGTACTTC	CASSLTGVIDEQYF
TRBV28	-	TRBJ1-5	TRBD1	TGTGCCAGCAGTGCTCCTCCCGGGACAGGGGACAATCAGCCCCAGCATTTT	CASSAPPGTGDNQPQHF
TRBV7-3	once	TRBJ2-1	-	TGTGCCAGCAGCTTAACGTCAGCTAGCCCATTAAATGAGCAGTTCTTC	CASSLTSASPLNEQFF
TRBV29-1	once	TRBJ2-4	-	TGCAGCGGAATAGACTTAGCCAAAAACATTCAGTACTTC	CSGIDLAKNIQYF
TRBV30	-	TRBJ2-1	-	TGTGCCTGGGCGAACTACAATGAGCAGTTCTTC	CAWANYNEQFF
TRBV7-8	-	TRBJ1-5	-	TGTGCCAGCAGCTTAGAGGCTGGCAGGTACAATCAGCCCCAGCATTTT	CASSLEAGRYNQPQHF
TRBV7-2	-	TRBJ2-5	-	TGTGCCAGCAGCTCGGGGGAGACCCAGTACTTC	CASSSGETQYF
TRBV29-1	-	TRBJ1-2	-	TGCAGCGTTGACAGGACCCAAAATGGCTACACCTTC	CSVDRTQNGYTF
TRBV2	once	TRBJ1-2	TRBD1	TGTGCCAGCAGTGGTCCAGGGGGCTATGGCTACACCTTC	CASSGPGGYGYTF
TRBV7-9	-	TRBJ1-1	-	TGTGCCAGCAGCTTAGCTTGGGCTTCTGAAGCTTTCTTT	CASSLAWASEAFF